This T cell receptor (beta chain) was recorded in a study of OX40 agonist ivuxolimab in advanced cancers. Study-level results: Blood T cells, both CD4+ and CD8+, expanded clonally by week 6 at 0.1 to 3.0 mg/kg. The average count of expanded clones was higher among CD8+ T cells than among CD4+. Partial responders dosed at 0.1-3.0 mg/kg displayed clonal expansion ranking among the lowest.

Trimming stripped 2 bases from V and 4 bases from J, with 6 bases between. The CDR3 runs 13 residues. Germline CDR1 is SGHTA and CDR2 is FQGNSA. No patient had autoimmune disease or received systemic immunosuppression. Remarks on this clone: Its antigen is not identified.

The protocol was immunoSEQ multiplex PCR, while the TCRdb copy is restricted to in-frame clones and leaves out a portion. The table records 45,000 to 65,000 clones, approximately 90% of them present only once. This TCR was recovered from an adult with an advanced solid tumor such as melanoma, head and neck, liver or kidney cancer. The sequencing here drew on CD4+ or CD8+ T cells sorted from blood, taken in a trial of the OX40 agonist ivuxolimab. The chain has TRBV7-2 and TRBJ1-5; D is undetermined. Here the CDR3 DNA reads TGTGCCAGCAGCTTATACGGTAATCAGCCCCAGCATTTT. Translating it yields CASSLYGNQPQHF.